The rows below give T cell receptor beta chains drawn from one sample of a study of CD8+ T cells in alopecia areata. TCRdb keeps only in-frame clones here, not all; method: immunoSEQ multiplex PCR. The sample comprises about 110,000 clones, about four fifths of which are singletons, and around a quarter rests with the top ten. The sequenced sample was CD8+ T cells sorted from blood, obtained at week 24, from a patient treated with tofacitinib. The receptors stem from a human donor with alopecia areata. The CDR3 runs from the conserved cysteine through the conserved F or W. D genes are given only for firm matches. Expanded clones are given a class, and other clones once, few, many or no size at all.

TRBJ1-1 | . | 16 | TRBV29-1 | . | TGCAGCGTTGAGCCGACAGGTGAGGGAATGAACACTGAAGCTTTCTTT | CSVEPTGEGMNTEAFF
TRBJ2-1 | TRBD2 | 15 | TRBV5-6 | . | TGTGCCAGCAGCTCCACCGGGACTAGAATCGATGAGCAGTTCTTC | CASSSTGTRIDEQFF
TRBJ2-7 | . | 15 | TRBV4-3 | . | TGCGCCAGCAGCCAAGATCGGGGGGCGATCTACGAGCAGTACTTC | CASSQDRGAIYEQYF
TRBJ2-2 | . | 13 | TRBV19 | . | TGTGCCAGTAGCAGGGATAACACCGGGGAGCTGTTTTTT | CASSRDNTGELFF
TRBJ2-1 | TRBD2 | 15 | TRBV27 | . | TGTGCCAGCAGTTCCCGCCCCGGGGGGAACAATGAGCAGTTCTTC | CASSSRPGGNNEQFF
TRBJ1-2 | TRBD1 | 12 | TRBV19 | . | TGTGCCAGTAGTTCGACAGGGGGCATGAACACCTTC | CASSSTGGMNTF
TRBJ2-7 | TRBD1 | 14 | TRBV5-6 | . | TGTGCCAGCAGCTTGGGGACAGGGGGTTACGAGCAGTACTTC | CASSLGTGGYEQYF
TRBJ2-5 | . | 15 | TRBV7-2 | few | TGTGCCAGCAGCTGGTTAGCGACGGCCGAAGAGACCCAGTACTTC | CASSWLATAEETQYF
TRBJ2-2 | . | 15 | TRBV23-1 | . | TGCGCCAGCAGTCAGGCATGGTTGTACACCGGGGAGCTGTTTTTT | CASSQAWLYTGELFF
TRBJ2-1 | . | 15 | TRBV4-1 | . | TGCGCCAGCAGTCCTCCTACTTCGGGGGTCCATGAGCAGTTCTTC | CASSPPTSGVHEQFF
TRBJ1-2 | . | 13 | TRBV7-9 | . | TGTGCCAGCAGCACCGGGGGGGACTATGGCTACACCTTC | CASSTGGDYGYTF
TRBJ2-1 | . | 14 | TRBV6-5 | . | TGTGCCAGCGGGAACTCATCTTTCTACAATGAGCAGTTCTTC | CASGNSSFYNEQFF
TRBJ2-1 | . | 12 | TRBV29-1 | . | TGCAGCGTTGTAGGGGAGTGGAGGGAGCAGTTCTTC | CSVVGEWREQFF
TRBJ2-3 | TRBD1 | 17 | TRBV13 | . | TGTGCCAGCAGCTTAGAATCGGCAGGGGGTTACACAGATACGCAGTATTTT | CASSLESAGGYTDTQYF
TRBJ2-4 | TRBD1 | 17 | TRBV27 | . | TGTGCCAGCAACCTCAGACAGGGGGTGGGAGCCAAAAACATTCAGTACTTC | CASNLRQGVGAKNIQYF
TRBJ2-1 | . | 12 | TRBV27 | few | TGTGCCAGCAGTCAGGGGGGCTGGGAGCAGTTCTTC | CASSQGGWEQFF
TRBJ2-1 | TRBD2 | 14 | TRBV9 | . | TGTGCCAGCAGCGTGACTAGCGGGTACAATGAGCAGTTCTTC | CASSVTSGYNEQFF
TRBJ2-3 | TRBD2 | 15 | TRBV27 | . | TGTGCCAGCTCCCGGAGCGGGGGGGGAGCAGATACGCAGTATTTT | CASSRSGGGADTQYF
TRBJ1-5 | . | 16 | TRBV19 | . | TGTGCCAGTAGTACCCGACCTTGGGGCCTCAATCAGCCCCAGCATTTT | CASSTRPWGLNQPQHF
TRBJ2-5 | TRBD1 | 14 | TRBV18 | once | TGTGCCAGCTCACCTTGGGACAGCCAAGAGACCCAGTACTTC | CASSPWDSQETQYF
TRBJ2-5 | . | 12 | TRBV7-9 | . | TGTGCCAGCAGCGGTCTAGAAGAGACCCAGTACTTC | CASSGLEETQYF
TRBJ1-2 | . | 16 | TRBV4-3 | . | TGCGCCAGCAGCCAAGATGGGACGGTATCAAACTATGGCTACACCTTC | CASSQDGTVSNYGYTF
TRBJ1-2 | . | 15 | TRBV30 | . | TGTGCCTGGTGGGACGGTGACTTAGCTAACTATGGCTACACCTTC | CAWWDGDLANYGYTF
TRBJ1-2 | . | 15 | TRBV9 | once | TGTGCCAGCAGCGTAGGAAACAACGGGGGCTATGGCTACACCTTC | CASSVGNNGGYGYTF
TRBJ1-5 | TRBD1 | 13 | TRBV6-1 | . | TGTGCCAGTAGGGACAGTGAGGGTCAGCCCCAGCATTTT | CASRDSEGQPQHF
TRBJ2-7 | . | 13 | TRBV7-2 | . | TGTGCCAGCGCCGTAGTGGGCGTGCGAGAGCAGTACTTC | CASAVVGVREQYF
TRBJ2-5 | . | 14 | TRBV28 | . | TGTGCCAGCACCCCTACCCCCGGTCGAGAGACCCAGTACTTC | CASTPTPGRETQYF
TRBJ2-1 | TRBD2 | 15 | TRBV6-5 | . | TGTGCCAGCAGTCCGAGCGGGGGGGGATACAATGAGCAGTTCTTC | CASSPSGGGYNEQFF
TRBJ2-2 | TRBD2 | 17 | TRBV7-7 | few | TGTGCTAGCAGCTCGGGACTAGCGGGGGCCAACACCGGGGAGCTGTTTTTT | CASSSGLAGANTGELFF
TRBJ2-5 | . | 14 | TRBV6-5 | . | TGTGCCAGCAGTTACTTGGGCCCCCAAGAGACCCAGTACTTC | CASSYLGPQETQYF
TRBJ2-5 | . | 15 | TRBV27 | . | TGTGCCAGCAAAAGAAGTTCACTCTACCAAGAGACCCAGTACTTC | CASKRSSLYQETQYF
TRBJ2-5 | . | 15 | TRBV4-1 | . | TGCGCCAGCAGCCTAGGCCGGGACTACCAAGAGACCCAGTACTTC | CASSLGRDYQETQYF
TRBJ2-7 | . | 11 | TRBV29-1 | few | TGCAGCGTTGTAGCCAGCTACGAGCAGTACTTC | CSVVASYEQYF
TRBJ1-5 | . | 15 | TRBV15 | . | TGTGCCACCAGCAGGGAAAGGGGTAGCAATCAGCCCCAGCATTTT | CATSRERGSNQPQHF
TRBJ2-1 | . | 10 | TRBV30 | . | TGTGCCTGGATGGTCAATGAGCAGTTCTTC | CAWMVNEQFF
TRBJ2-2 | . | 15 | TRBV4-1 | . | TGCGCCAGCAGCCAAGATAACCCTCCAGGCGGGGAGCTGTTTTTT | CASSQDNPPGGELFF
TRBJ2-7 | TRBD1 | 17 | TRBV19 | once | TGTGCCAGTAGTAGCATACCGGGACAGGGTAGGATCTACGAGCAGTACTTC | CASSSIPGQGRIYEQYF